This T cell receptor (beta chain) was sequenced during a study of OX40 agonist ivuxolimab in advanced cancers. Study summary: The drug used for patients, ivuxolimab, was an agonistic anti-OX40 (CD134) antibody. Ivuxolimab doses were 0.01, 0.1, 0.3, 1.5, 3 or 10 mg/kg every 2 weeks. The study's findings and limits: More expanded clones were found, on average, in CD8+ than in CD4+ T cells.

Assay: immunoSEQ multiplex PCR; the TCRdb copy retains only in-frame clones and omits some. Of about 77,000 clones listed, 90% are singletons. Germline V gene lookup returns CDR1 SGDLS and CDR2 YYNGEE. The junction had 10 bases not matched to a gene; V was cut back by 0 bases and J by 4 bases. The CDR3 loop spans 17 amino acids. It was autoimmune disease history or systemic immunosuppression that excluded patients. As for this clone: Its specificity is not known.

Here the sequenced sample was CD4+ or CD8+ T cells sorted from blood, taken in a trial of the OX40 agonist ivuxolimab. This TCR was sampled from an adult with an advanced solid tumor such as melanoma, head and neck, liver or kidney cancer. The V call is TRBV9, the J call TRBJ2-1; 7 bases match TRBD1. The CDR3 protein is CASSVGPAGGLYNEQFF. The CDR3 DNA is TGTGCCAGCAGCGTAGGTCCGGCAGGGGGATTGTACAATGAGCAGTTCTTC.